This TCR beta chain was recovered during a study of T cells in Graves' hyperthyroidism and ophthalmopathy. General study findings and limits: Most thyroid clonotypes that were expanded above 0.001 also turned up in blood.

Note on this clonotype: Its target is unknown.

RNA transcripts were the template for amplifying TCR beta CDR3 regions. The HTBI primer set drove a first-round RT-PCR of the TCR CDR3. TCRdb processed the multiplex PCR reads anew with MiXCR; each CDR3 protein has one entry. The profile shows 250,000 to 300,000 distinct CDR3 sequences, roughly 19% of them singletons. Ophthalmopathy cases scored 3 or more on the Clinical Activity Score and 4 or more on NOSPECS grade, with duration below 3 months. This receptor was obtained from a man aged 45-65 years with Graves' ophthalmopathy. Sequencing was done on a sample of blood.

As DNA, the CDR3 is TGCGCCAGCAGCAAGGACGGGAACACCGGGGAGCTGTTTTTT. It specifies CASSKDGNTGELFF. The chain links TRBV5-1 to TRBJ2-2; no definite D call. The germline V and J ends were trimmed by 4 bases and 1 base, with 8 bases remaining between them. The CDR3 is 14 residues long. Germline V lookup: CDR1 SGHRS, CDR2 YFSETQ.